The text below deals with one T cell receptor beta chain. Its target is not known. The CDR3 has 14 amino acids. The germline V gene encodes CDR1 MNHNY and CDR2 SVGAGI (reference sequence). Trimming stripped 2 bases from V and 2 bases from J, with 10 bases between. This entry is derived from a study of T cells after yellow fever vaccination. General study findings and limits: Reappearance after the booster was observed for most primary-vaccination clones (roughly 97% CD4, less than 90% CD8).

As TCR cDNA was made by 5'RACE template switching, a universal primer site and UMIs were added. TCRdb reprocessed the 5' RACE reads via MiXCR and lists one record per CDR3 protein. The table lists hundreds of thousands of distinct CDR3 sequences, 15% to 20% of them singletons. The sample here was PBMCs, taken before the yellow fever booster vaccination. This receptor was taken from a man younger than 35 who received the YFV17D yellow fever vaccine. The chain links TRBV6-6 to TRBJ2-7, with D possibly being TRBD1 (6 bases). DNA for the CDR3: TGTGCCAGCAGTTACCGCCAGGGGACCTACGAGCAGTACTTC. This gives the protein CASSYRQGTYEQYF.